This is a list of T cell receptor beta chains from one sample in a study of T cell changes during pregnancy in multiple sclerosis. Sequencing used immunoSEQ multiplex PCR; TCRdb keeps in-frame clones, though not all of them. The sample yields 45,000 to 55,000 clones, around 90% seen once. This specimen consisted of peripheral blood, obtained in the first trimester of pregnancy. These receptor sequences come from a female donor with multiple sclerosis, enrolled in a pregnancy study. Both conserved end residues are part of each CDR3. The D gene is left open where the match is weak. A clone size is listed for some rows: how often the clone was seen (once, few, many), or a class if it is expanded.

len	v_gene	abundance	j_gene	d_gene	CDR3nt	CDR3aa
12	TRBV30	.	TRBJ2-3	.	TGTGCCTGGAGCGCCGGAGGAGATACGCAGTATTTT	CAWSAGGDTQYF
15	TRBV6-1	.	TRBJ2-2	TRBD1	TGTGCCAGCATCTGGACAGGGTCGGGCACCGGGGAGCTGTTTTTT	CASIWTGSGTGELFF
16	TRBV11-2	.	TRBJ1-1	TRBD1	TGTGCCAGCAGCTTATGGGTGGACAGGAGGAACACTGAAGCTTTCTTT	CASSLWVDRRNTEAFF
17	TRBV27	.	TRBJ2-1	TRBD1	TGTGCCAGCAGTTTATCCCCGGGACAGCGCCCCTACAATGAGCAGTTCTTC	CASSLSPGQRPYNEQFF
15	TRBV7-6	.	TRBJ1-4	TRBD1	TGTGCCAGCAGCTACAAGGGACAGCTTAATGAAAAACTGTTTTTT	CASSYKGQLNEKLFF
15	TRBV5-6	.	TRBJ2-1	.	TGTGCCAGCAGCTTGGAGCCCTCCGGGTACAATGAGCAGTTCTTC	CASSLEPSGYNEQFF
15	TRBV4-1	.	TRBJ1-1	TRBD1	TGCGCCAGCAGCCAATCACAGGGGGCAGAGACTGAAGCTTTCTTT	CASSQSQGAETEAFF
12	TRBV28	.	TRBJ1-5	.	TGTGCCAGCAGCTCGACAAATCAGCCCCAGCATTTT	CASSSTNQPQHF
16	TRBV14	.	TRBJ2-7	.	TGTGCCAGCAGCCAAAGGAGCCCCGTTTCGTTGGGCGAGCAGTACTTC	CASSQRSPVSLGEQYF
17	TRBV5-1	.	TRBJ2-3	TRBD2	TGCGCCAGCAGCTTGGAAGCAGCGGGGGGGAGCACAGATACGCAGTATTTT	CASSLEAAGGSTDTQYF
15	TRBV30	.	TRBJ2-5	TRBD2	TGTGCCTGGAGTGGGGGCGGGGGGGGAAAAGAGACCCAGTACTTC	CAWSGGGGGKETQYF
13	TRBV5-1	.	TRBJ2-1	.	TGCGCCAGCAGCTATATAACAGGGAATGAGCAGTTCTTC	CASSYITGNEQFF
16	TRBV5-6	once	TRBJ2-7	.	TGTGCCAGCAGCTCCCGAGGCTCGTACCCCCTCTACGAGCAGTACTTC	CASSSRGSYPLYEQYF
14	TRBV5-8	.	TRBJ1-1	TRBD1	TGTGCCAGCAGCTTAAGGGGGCTCGGGACTGAAGCTTTCTTT	CASSLRGLGTEAFF
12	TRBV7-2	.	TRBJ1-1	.	TGTGCCAGCAGCTTAGAGGGGGACAAAGCTTTCTTT	CASSLEGDKAFF
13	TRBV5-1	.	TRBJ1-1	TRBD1	TGCGCCAGCAGCCCCCGACAGGGGGTAGGAGCTTTCTTT	CASSPRQGVGAFF